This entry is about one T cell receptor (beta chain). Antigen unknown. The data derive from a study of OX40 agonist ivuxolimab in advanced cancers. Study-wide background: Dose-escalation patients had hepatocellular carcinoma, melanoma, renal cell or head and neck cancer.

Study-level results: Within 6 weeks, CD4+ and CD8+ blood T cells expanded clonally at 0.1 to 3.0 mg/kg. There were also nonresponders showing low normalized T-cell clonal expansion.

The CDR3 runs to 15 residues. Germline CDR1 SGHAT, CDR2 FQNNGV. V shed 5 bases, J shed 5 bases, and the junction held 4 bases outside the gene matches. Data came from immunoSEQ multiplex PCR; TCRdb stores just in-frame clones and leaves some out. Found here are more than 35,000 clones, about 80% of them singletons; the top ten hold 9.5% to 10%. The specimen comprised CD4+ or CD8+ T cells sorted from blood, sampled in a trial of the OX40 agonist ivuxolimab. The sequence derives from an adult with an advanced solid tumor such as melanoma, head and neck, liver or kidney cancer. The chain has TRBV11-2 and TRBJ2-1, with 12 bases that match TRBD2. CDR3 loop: CASSLRTSGNNEQFF. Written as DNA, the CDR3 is TGTGCCAGCAGCCTTCGGACTAGCGGGAACAATGAGCAGTTCTTC. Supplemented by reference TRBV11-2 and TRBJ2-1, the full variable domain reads EAGVAQSPRYKIIEKRQSVAFWCNPISGHATLYWYQQILGQGPKLLIQFQNNGVVDDSQLPKDRFSAERLKGVDSTLKIQPAKLEDSAVYLCASSLRTSGNNEQFFGPGTRLTVL.